This TCR beta chain comes out of a study of identical twins. Study-wide results and caveats: Abundant beta clonotypes from cord blood bore fewer insertions; memory repertoires lacked this pattern.

TCRdb independently ran MiXCR on the 5' RACE reads; one entry per CDR3 protein. The sample has some 900,000 distinct CDR3 sequences, roughly an eighth seen once. The sample holds a few counts of this clonotype. Its antigen remains unidentified. Germline V CDR1 and CDR2: MNHEY, SMNVEV (reference sequence). This CDR3 has 18 amino acids. Trimming cost V 5 bases and J 0 bases; bases outside gene matches: 7. These same records also appear under a second study, on yellow fever vaccine responses in identical twins.

The chain uses TRBV27 and TRBJ2-1; 13 nucleotides align to TRBD2. The receptor comes from a woman in her late teens or twenties in good health. The sample consisted of PBMCs. The CDR3 reads CASSGRTSGSGSYNEQFF. In DNA, the CDR3 is TGTGCCAGCAGTGGGAGGACTAGCGGGAGTGGCTCCTACAATGAGCAGTTCTTC.